The clone carrying this TCR beta chain is medium-sized by share. Trimming left V 6 bases short and J 7 bases short, with 21 bases between. The CDR3 spans 16 residues. Germline CDR1 reads SGHAT; CDR2 reads FQNNGV. The data stem from a study of blood T cell repertoires in COVID-19. Turning to the study itself: Sources were T cells, B-cell-depleted T cells, or PBMCs; the material itself was cDNA or gDNA.

TCRdb's copy holds only in-frame clones and misses some; the assay was immunoSEQ multiplex PCR. Among some 76,000 clones listed, approximately 78% were seen once. V and J are TRBV11-2 and TRBJ1-4, with a tentative D call TRBD1 (6 bases). Input material: peripheral blood. The origin of this receptor is a woman in her fifties or sixties with acute or convalescent COVID-19. CDR3 amino acids: CASRSRLDSSGEKLFF. CDR3 DNA sequence: TGTGCCAGCAGATCCCGGTTGGACAGCTCGGGTGAAAAACTGTTTTTT.